These T cell receptor beta chains were read from a single sample in a study of cytomegalovirus exposure and HLA in healthy donors. Generated by immunoSEQ multiplex PCR, the TCRdb table keeps only in-frame clones and is missing some. There are under 150,000 clones in the sample; around 70% occur only once, and approximately 2.9% lies in the top ten. Sequencing was performed on PBMCs. The origin of the receptors is a human donor in good health. Each CDR3 is given with its conserved first and last residue. A D gene is named only where the DNA matches it firmly. Part of the rows lack a size; the others show once, few, many or a class for expanded clones.

J gene: TRBJ1-6
V gene: TRBV9
D gene: .
clone size: .
CDR3 DNA: TGTGCCAGCAGCGTAAGCGACAGGTCCCCACTACGGGGTGATTCACCCCTCCACTTT
CDR3 protein: CASSVSDRSPLRGDSPLHF

J gene: TRBJ2-7
V gene: TRBV18
D gene: .
clone size: once
CDR3 DNA: TGTGCCAGCTCACCCGCCCCAGTATACGAGCAGTACTTC
CDR3 protein: CASSPAPVYEQYF

J gene: TRBJ1-4
V gene: TRBV7-6
D gene: .
clone size: .
CDR3 DNA: TGTGCCAGCAGCTTGAAGGGGGGGAAACCTAATGAAAAACTGTTTTTT
CDR3 protein: CASSLKGGKPNEKLFF

J gene: TRBJ1-1
V gene: TRBV27
D gene: TRBD1
clone size: .
CDR3 DNA: TGTGCCAGCAGTTTACAGCCAGGGGGGCTGACTGAAGCTTTCTTT
CDR3 protein: CASSLQPGGLTEAFF

J gene: TRBJ1-2
V gene: TRBV7-2
D gene: .
clone size: few
CDR3 DNA: TGTGCCAGCAGCTTCCAGACTTCTAGAAGTGGCTACACCTTC
CDR3 protein: CASSFQTSRSGYTF

J gene: TRBJ2-1
V gene: TRBV9
D gene: TRBD2
clone size: few
CDR3 DNA: TGTGCCAGCAGCGGGGAGGGGACTAGCGGGAGTAAGTCCTACAATGAGCAGTTCTTC
CDR3 protein: CASSGEGTSGSKSYNEQFF

J gene: TRBJ1-2
V gene: TRBV2
D gene: .
clone size: few
CDR3 DNA: TGTGCCAGCAGTGAGAGAGAGAACTATGGCTACACCTTC
CDR3 protein: CASSERENYGYTF

J gene: TRBJ2-1
V gene: TRBV2
D gene: .
clone size: .
CDR3 DNA: TGTGCCAGCACCGTCCTGGGACTCTTACACAATGAGCAGTTCTTC
CDR3 protein: CASTVLGLLHNEQFF

J gene: TRBJ2-5
V gene: TRBV7-3
D gene: .
clone size: .
CDR3 DNA: TGTGCCAGCAGCTTAAACGGGGGAACCGGATCCCAGTACTTC
CDR3 protein: CASSLNGGTGSQYF

J gene: TRBJ2-2
V gene: TRBV5-6
D gene: .
clone size: .
CDR3 DNA: TGTGCCAGCAGCTTACAGGGCTTCGGGGAGCTGTTTTTT
CDR3 protein: CASSLQGFGELFF

J gene: TRBJ1-3
V gene: TRBV5-6
D gene: .
clone size: .
CDR3 DNA: TGTGCCAGCGCGAACAGGGTCCCTGGAAACACCATATATTTT
CDR3 protein: CASANRVPGNTIYF

J gene: TRBJ2-1
V gene: TRBV27
D gene: TRBD1
clone size: .
CDR3 DNA: TGTGCCAGCAGTTGGACAGGATACAATGAGCAGTTCTTC
CDR3 protein: CASSWTGYNEQFF

J gene: TRBJ2-5
V gene: TRBV27
D gene: TRBD1
clone size: .
CDR3 DNA: TGTGCCAGCAGTAACTTCGGGACAGGAGAGACCCAGTACTTC
CDR3 protein: CASSNFGTGETQYF

J gene: TRBJ2-1
V gene: TRBV2
D gene: .
clone size: .
CDR3 DNA: TGTGCCAGCAGTGAAGCGCGACTAATACGGGACAATGAGCAGTTCTTC
CDR3 protein: CASSEARLIRDNEQFF

J gene: TRBJ2-3
V gene: TRBV13
D gene: TRBD1
clone size: .
CDR3 DNA: TGTGCCAGCAGCGCCCGGACAGGGGGCGGCACAGATACGCAGTATTTT
CDR3 protein: CASSARTGGGTDTQYF

J gene: TRBJ2-3
V gene: TRBV29-1
D gene: .
clone size: once
CDR3 DNA: TGCAGCGTTGATTATATGGGGGCTAGCACAGATACGCAGTATTTT
CDR3 protein: CSVDYMGASTDTQYF

J gene: TRBJ2-7
V gene: TRBV9
D gene: .
clone size: once
CDR3 DNA: TGTGCCAGCAGCCCCCAATCAGGGGCAGGCTACGAGCAGTACTTC
CDR3 protein: CASSPQSGAGYEQYF

J gene: TRBJ1-5
V gene: TRBV28
D gene: TRBD1
clone size: .
CDR3 DNA: TGTGCCAGCGCGGACAGGTTGTATGAAGATAGCAATCAGCCCCAGCATTTT
CDR3 protein: CASADRLYEDSNQPQHF

J gene: TRBJ1-4
V gene: TRBV4-3
D gene: .
clone size: few
CDR3 DNA: TGCGCCAGCAGCCGAGTAGCAACTAATGAAAAACTGTTTTTT
CDR3 protein: CASSRVATNEKLFF

J gene: TRBJ2-7
V gene: TRBV7-9
D gene: TRBD1
clone size: few
CDR3 DNA: TGTGCCAGCAGCTCCCCTAAAACCCGGACAGGGGAATTGAGAGAGCAGTACTTC
CDR3 protein: CASSSPKTRTGELREQYF

J gene: TRBJ1-2
V gene: TRBV4-3
D gene: TRBD1
clone size: .
CDR3 DNA: TGCGCCAGCAGCCAAGAACAGGGGAACTATGGCTACACCTTC
CDR3 protein: CASSQEQGNYGYTF

J gene: TRBJ1-2
V gene: TRBV7-9
D gene: .
clone size: .
CDR3 DNA: TGTTCCAGCAGCTTAGAGGCAGGTCCTTATGGCTACACCTTC
CDR3 protein: CSSSLEAGPYGYTF

J gene: TRBJ2-1
V gene: TRBV2
D gene: TRBD2
clone size: .
CDR3 DNA: TGTGCCAGCTTCACTCTTAGCGGGGGACGGGTTGAGCAGTTCTTC
CDR3 protein: CASFTLSGGRVEQFF

J gene: TRBJ2-1
V gene: TRBV19
D gene: .
clone size: .
CDR3 DNA: TGTGCCAGTAGGGGGAGGGGGGTAGGGTACAATGAGCAGTTCTTC
CDR3 protein: CASRGRGVGYNEQFF

J gene: TRBJ1-3
V gene: TRBV7-2
D gene: .
clone size: .
CDR3 DNA: TGTGCCAGCGGACTAAATCTCGGTCTCTCTGGAAACACCATATATTTT
CDR3 protein: CASGLNLGLSGNTIYF

J gene: TRBJ2-3
V gene: TRBV5-4
D gene: .
clone size: .
CDR3 DNA: TGTGCCAGCAGCTTCCTTACAGATACGCAGTATTTT
CDR3 protein: CASSFLTDTQYF

J gene: TRBJ2-7
V gene: TRBV5-3
D gene: TRBD1
clone size: .
CDR3 DNA: TGTGCCAGAAGCTTCCATCGGACAGGGGTCGACGAGCAGTACTTC
CDR3 protein: CARSFHRTGVDEQYF

J gene: TRBJ2-4
V gene: TRBV7-9
D gene: .
clone size: few
CDR3 DNA: TGTGCCAGCAGCTTCCATTGGTTAGGGAGCGAAAACATTCAGTACTTC
CDR3 protein: CASSFHWLGSENIQYF

J gene: TRBJ1-1
V gene: TRBV2
D gene: .
clone size: .
CDR3 DNA: TGTGCCAGCAGTGAAGAGTGGGCGAAAGCTTTCTTT
CDR3 protein: CASSEEWAKAFF

J gene: TRBJ1-5
V gene: TRBV15
D gene: .
clone size: .
CDR3 DNA: TGTGCCACCAGCAGAGATACTACCTATACCCAGCCCCAGCATTTT
CDR3 protein: CATSRDTTYTQPQHF

J gene: TRBJ1-5
V gene: TRBV27
D gene: TRBD1
clone size: .
CDR3 DNA: TGTGCCAGCAGTAGGGCATCAGGGGGGCGGCAGCCCCAGCATTTT
CDR3 protein: CASSRASGGRQPQHF

J gene: TRBJ2-3
V gene: TRBV5-1
D gene: .
clone size: .
CDR3 DNA: TGCGCCAGCAGCTTGGGAGTAGGCACAGATACGCAGTATTTT
CDR3 protein: CASSLGVGTDTQYF

J gene: TRBJ2-3
V gene: TRBV30
D gene: TRBD2
clone size: .
CDR3 DNA: TGTGCCTGGACTCTGACTAGCGCGAACACAGATACGCAGTATTTT
CDR3 protein: CAWTLTSANTDTQYF

J gene: TRBJ2-1
V gene: TRBV30
D gene: .
clone size: .
CDR3 DNA: TGTGCCTGGAGTCTCAGCGGTTATGAGCAGTTCTTC
CDR3 protein: CAWSLSGYEQFF

J gene: TRBJ2-2
V gene: TRBV4-2
D gene: TRBD2
clone size: once
CDR3 DNA: TGTGCCAGCAGCCAGAAATCGGGACTAGCGAGTACCGGGGAGCTGTTTTTT
CDR3 protein: CASSQKSGLASTGELFF

J gene: TRBJ1-5
V gene: TRBV5-1
D gene: TRBD1
clone size: .
CDR3 DNA: TGCGCCAGCAGCTTGGGCGGACAGGGGGGCAATCAGCCCCAGCATTTT
CDR3 protein: CASSLGGQGGNQPQHF

J gene: TRBJ2-3
V gene: TRBV29-1
D gene: TRBD2
clone size: .
CDR3 DNA: TGCAGCGTTGACCGGGGGGGTAGCACAGATACGCAGTATTTT
CDR3 protein: CSVDRGGSTDTQYF

J gene: TRBJ1-2
V gene: TRBV7-2
D gene: .
clone size: .
CDR3 DNA: TGTGCCAGCAGACTAAGTAGTTTCGATGGCTACACCTTC
CDR3 protein: CASRLSSFDGYTF

J gene: TRBJ1-4
V gene: TRBV6-1
D gene: .
clone size: .
CDR3 DNA: TGTGCCAGCAGTGACCGGTGGTTCGAAAAACTGTTTTTT
CDR3 protein: CASSDRWFEKLFF

J gene: TRBJ2-2
V gene: TRBV7-6
D gene: TRBD2
clone size: few
CDR3 DNA: TGTGCCAGCAGCTCGGGACTAGCGGGGGCTTCCGGGGAGCTGTTTTTT
CDR3 protein: CASSSGLAGASGELFF

J gene: TRBJ1-5
V gene: TRBV27
D gene: .
clone size: .
CDR3 DNA: TGTGCCAGCAGTTTATTGGGGGCCGGTCAGCCCCAGCATTTT
CDR3 protein: CASSLLGAGQPQHF

J gene: TRBJ2-5
V gene: TRBV19
D gene: .
clone size: .
CDR3 DNA: TGTGCCAGTAGTATCGAGGCGGGGCGGGAAGAGACCCAGTACTTC
CDR3 protein: CASSIEAGREETQYF

J gene: TRBJ1-1
V gene: TRBV7-2
D gene: .
clone size: .
CDR3 DNA: TGTGCCAGCAGCCTTCGACAGGCTTTCTTT
CDR3 protein: CASSLRQAFF

J gene: TRBJ1-5
V gene: TRBV6-1
D gene: .
clone size: .
CDR3 DNA: TGTGCCAGCATGGAACAGAATAGCAATCAGCCCCAGCATTTT
CDR3 protein: CASMEQNSNQPQHF

J gene: TRBJ2-1
V gene: TRBV28
D gene: .
clone size: .
CDR3 DNA: TGTGCCAGCAGTCAAGGGACTCTTTCGGACAATGAGCAGTTCTTC
CDR3 protein: CASSQGTLSDNEQFF

J gene: TRBJ1-5
V gene: TRBV4-3
D gene: .
clone size: .
CDR3 DNA: TGCGCCAGCAGCCAGAACGGACAGCTCAATCAGCCCCAGCATTTT
CDR3 protein: CASSQNGQLNQPQHF

J gene: TRBJ2-6
V gene: TRBV7-2
D gene: TRBD1
clone size: .
CDR3 DNA: TGTGCCAGCAGTCCGGCAGGGGGCGTGCTCTCTGGGGCCAACGTCCTGACTTTC
CDR3 protein: CASSPAGGVLSGANVLTF

J gene: TRBJ1-2
V gene: TRBV7-2
D gene: TRBD1
clone size: .
CDR3 DNA: TGTGCCAGCAGCTTACGGACAGGCTATGGCTACACCTTC
CDR3 protein: CASSLRTGYGYTF

J gene: TRBJ1-2
V gene: TRBV6-5
D gene: .
clone size: .
CDR3 DNA: TGTGCCAGCAGACACGACAGAAACTATGGCTACACCTTC
CDR3 protein: CASRHDRNYGYTF

J gene: TRBJ2-7
V gene: TRBV6-1
D gene: TRBD1
clone size: .
CDR3 DNA: TGTGCCAGCAGCATCGAGACAGGGGGCTTTTACGAGCAGTACTTC
CDR3 protein: CASSIETGGFYEQYF

J gene: TRBJ1-1
V gene: TRBV5-1
D gene: TRBD1
clone size: .
CDR3 DNA: TGCGCCAGCAGCAAGGGACAGGGGTACACTGAAGCTTTCTTT
CDR3 protein: CASSKGQGYTEAFF

J gene: TRBJ2-7
V gene: TRBV10-2
D gene: .
clone size: .
CDR3 DNA: TGCGCCAGCAGTGTATCAGGGCCCGGAGCCTACGAGCAGTACTTC
CDR3 protein: CASSVSGPGAYEQYF